The clone carrying this TCR beta chain was seen at least ten times. These data originate in a study of read filtering for tumor transcriptome and immune sequencing. Looking at the study overall: Among patients, approximately 16 were male and around 13 female, aged roughly 45 to 80 (mean around 66). Whole-transcriptome libraries were prepared after DNase treatment.

The library was built from about 0.4 ug RNA with molecular barcoded adaptors for alpha/delta and beta/gamma chains. TCRdb re-called the reads with MiXCR, one entry per CDR3 protein. The sample shows 90,000 or so distinct CDR3 sequences, about 22% of them seen only once. Germline-derived CDR1 and CDR2 are SQVTM and ANQGSEA. CDR3 size: 12 residues. V gave up 4 bases and J gave up 5 bases, with 9 bases separating them. Bone marrow was sampled from every patient at the time of active disease. The sequenced material came from a population of CD138-negative cells sorted from bone marrow. The rearrangement joins TRBV29-1 to TRBJ1-5; D perhaps matches TRBD1 (6 bases). The TCR sequence derives from a donor at least 40 years old with multiple myeloma. The CDR3, as DNA: TGCAGCGTTGGGGCAGGGGATCAGCCCCAGCATTTT. This sequence encodes CSVGAGDQPQHF.